Following are 5 T cell receptor beta chains from one sample sequenced in a study of Ad26.COV2.S vaccination and SARS-CoV-2 variants. The treatment is: around 19 received Ad26.COV2.S at low or high dose, single or two shots; roughly five received placebo; per-sample allocation not given. The samples were gathered on day 63 after the first injection of vaccine or placebo. The assay was immunoSEQ multiplex PCR, and TCRdb's table has in-frame clones only and misses some. Among some 480,000 clones listed, around 88% were seen once. Source: peripheral blood, taken in a trial of Ad26.COV2.S vaccine versus placebo. The receptors here all came from a person aged 18-65 years who received the Ad26.COV2.S COVID-19 vaccine or a placebo.

This clone was seen repeatedly, ten times or more. Other DNA sequences from this sample encode an identical CDR3 as well. CDR3 sequence (DNA): TGTGCCAGCAGTTCTCAAGAGACCCAGTACTTC. Its protein is CASSSQETQYF. J is TRBJ2-5 and V is TRBV9; D is uncertain. The CDR3 has 11 amino acids. The V gene lost 5 bases and the J gene lost 2 bases, with 4 bases spanning the gap. Germline V lookup: CDR1 SGDLS, CDR2 YYNGEE.

This sequence joins TRBV7-9 and TRBJ2-3; 9 nucleotides line up with TRBD2. Per the germline V gene, CDR1 is SEHNR and CDR2 is FQNEAQ (reference sequence). After removal of 3 bases from V and 5 bases from J, the junction contained 9 bases not matched to a gene. The CDR3 is 16 amino acids. Here the CDR3 DNA reads TGTGCCAGCAGCTTCATGGGACTAGCTGAACGAGATACGCAGTATTTT. This codes for CASSFMGLAERDTQYF. Combining the CDR3 with reference TRBV7-9 and TRBJ2-3 gives the whole variable domain DTGVSQNPRHKITKRGQNVTFRCDPISEHNRLYWYRQTLGQGPEFLTYFQNEAQLEKSRLLSDRFSAERPKGSFSTLEIQRTEQGDSAMYLCASSFMGLAERDTQYFGPGTRLTVL.

The chain employs TRBV6-5 and TRBJ1-2; possibly TRBD1 for D (5 bases). This CDR3 region has 15 residues. Trimming stripped 3 bases from V and 4 bases from J, with 15 bases between. Looked up from germline, CDR1 is MNHEY and CDR2 is SVGAGI. The CDR3 nucleotides read TGTGCCAGCAGTTATACGATCACAGGCAGCTATGGCTACACCTTC. Translating gives CASSYTITGSYGYTF.

The chain is built from TRBV27 and TRBJ1-4, with 10 nucleotides matching TRBD1. V was clipped by 8 bases and J by 1 base; unmatched bases: 7. The CDR3 extends over 16 amino acids. Germline values: CDR1 MNHEY, CDR2 SMNVEV (reference sequence). DNA for the CDR3: TGTGCCAGCCGGGACAGGGGCTCGGGAACTAATGAAAAACTGTTTTTT. Its protein product is CASRDRGSGTNEKLFF.

V gene TRBV7-8 combines with J gene TRBJ2-3; TRBD2 aligns across 11 bases. Germline CDR1 is SGHVS and CDR2 is FQNEAQ. The CDR3 length is 16 residues. V lost 5 bases, J lost 0 bases, and 4 bases stayed unmatched. CDR3 nucleotide sequence: TGTGCCAGCAGCCGGTCTAGCGGGAGGAGCACAGATACGCAGTATTTT. Protein: CASSRSSGRSTDTQYF.